These T cell receptor beta chains were read from a single sample in a study of T cells after yellow fever vaccination. TCRdb called the 5' RACE reads again in MiXCR, with one record for every CDR3 protein. This sample yields 350,000 to 550,000 distinct CDR3 sequences, of which roughly 20% are seen a single time; roughly a sixth belongs to the top ten. This specimen was PBMCs, taken before the yellow fever booster vaccination. These receptor sequences come from a young man who received the YFV17D yellow fever vaccine. Both conserved end residues are part of each CDR3. A D gene is named only where the DNA matches it firmly. Expanded clones are given a class, and other clones once, few, many or no size at all.

j_gene: TRBJ2-1
d_gene: TRBD2
abundance: NA
v_gene: TRBV10-3
CDR3nt: TGTGCCTCGAGCGGGATTAACTACAATGAGCAGTTCTTC
CDR3aa: CASSGINYNEQFF

j_gene: TRBJ2-5
d_gene: NA
abundance: NA
v_gene: TRBV5-6
CDR3nt: TGTGCCAGCGAGGGATCCCAAGAGACCCAGTACTTC
CDR3aa: CASEGSQETQYF

j_gene: TRBJ2-3
d_gene: NA
abundance: NA
v_gene: TRBV3-1
CDR3nt: TGTGCCAGCAGCGCACGCGGAAAGGGGTTGATCGGTACAGATACGCAGTATTTT
CDR3aa: CASSARGKGLIGTDTQYF

j_gene: TRBJ1-2
d_gene: TRBD1
abundance: few
v_gene: TRBV10-3
CDR3nt: TGTGCCAGCTGGAGGTCGGGGACAGGGTATGGCTACACCTTC
CDR3aa: CASWRSGTGYGYTF

j_gene: TRBJ1-2
d_gene: TRBD1
abundance: NA
v_gene: TRBV5-1
CDR3nt: TGCGCCAGCAGCTGGGAGGGGGCAAACTATGGCTACACCTTC
CDR3aa: CASSWEGANYGYTF

j_gene: TRBJ2-5
d_gene: TRBD2
abundance: few
v_gene: TRBV7-9
CDR3nt: TGTGCCAGCAGCCGAACTGGGACTAGCTGGAGGGAGACCCAGTACTTC
CDR3aa: CASSRTGTSWRETQYF

j_gene: TRBJ1-5
d_gene: NA
abundance: few
v_gene: TRBV20-1
CDR3nt: TGCAGTGCTACCGGGAGATCTAATCAGCCCCAGCATTTT
CDR3aa: CSATGRSNQPQHF

j_gene: TRBJ2-5
d_gene: NA
abundance: NA
v_gene: TRBV7-3
CDR3nt: TGTGCCAGCAGCCAAAACCCGGGTACGGAGACCCAGTACTTC
CDR3aa: CASSQNPGTETQYF

j_gene: TRBJ2-7
d_gene: NA
abundance: many
v_gene: TRBV11-1
CDR3nt: TGTGCCAGCAGCCTAGGACAGTACGAGCAGTACTTC
CDR3aa: CASSLGQYEQYF

j_gene: TRBJ2-5
d_gene: TRBD1
abundance: NA
v_gene: TRBV20-1
CDR3nt: TGCAGTGGCGACAGGGCGGGCGGGGAGACCCAGTACTTC
CDR3aa: CSGDRAGGETQYF

j_gene: TRBJ2-3
d_gene: TRBD1
abundance: few
v_gene: TRBV6-2/TRBV6-3
CDR3nt: TGTGCCAGCAAGGAACAGGGGGGAAGGACAGATACGCAGTATTTT
CDR3aa: CASKEQGGRTDTQYF

j_gene: TRBJ2-1
d_gene: TRBD1
abundance: NA
v_gene: TRBV7-9
CDR3nt: TGTGCCAGCAGCCTGGGACAGGGGATGGCGGGGGATGACAATGAGCAGTTCTTC
CDR3aa: CASSLGQGMAGDDNEQFF

j_gene: TRBJ2-1
d_gene: TRBD2
abundance: many
v_gene: TRBV18
CDR3nt: TGTGCCAGCTCACCGGGACTAGCTGGGGATGAGCAGTTCTTC
CDR3aa: CASSPGLAGDEQFF

j_gene: TRBJ1-5
d_gene: NA
abundance: NA
v_gene: TRBV4-1
CDR3nt: TGCGCCAGCAGCGAGAAACCGGTTTTGAGCGGCAATCAGCCCCAGCATTTT
CDR3aa: CASSEKPVLSGNQPQHF

j_gene: TRBJ2-1
d_gene: NA
abundance: NA
v_gene: TRBV27
CDR3nt: TGTGCCAGCAGTTTTTTGACTGAGGCGGGGGCCATTAATGAGCAGTTCTTC
CDR3aa: CASSFLTEAGAINEQFF

j_gene: TRBJ1-2
d_gene: NA
abundance: NA
v_gene: TRBV6-5
CDR3nt: TGTGCCAGCAGTCTACAGGTTCAGGCGCTTGGGTTGGGAGGCTACACCTTC
CDR3aa: CASSLQVQALGLGGYTF

j_gene: TRBJ1-1
d_gene: NA
abundance: NA
v_gene: TRBV19
CDR3nt: TGTGCCAGTAGTAAAACCGCCTGGGTGAACACTGAAGCTTTCTTT
CDR3aa: CASSKTAWVNTEAFF

j_gene: TRBJ1-1
d_gene: NA
abundance: NA
v_gene: TRBV6-2/TRBV6-3
CDR3nt: TGTGCCGCAAAGGGTTGGCAAGGTACTGAAGCTTTCTTT
CDR3aa: CAAKGWQGTEAFF

j_gene: TRBJ2-5
d_gene: NA
abundance: NA
v_gene: TRBV5-4
CDR3nt: TGTGCCAGCAGCTTGGAATTAAGTGAGACCCAGTACTTC
CDR3aa: CASSLELSETQYF

j_gene: TRBJ1-2
d_gene: NA
abundance: NA
v_gene: TRBV29-1
CDR3nt: TGCAGCGTTGAAGTGTTGGGGAAAAGAGGGGCTAACTATGGCTACACCTTC
CDR3aa: CSVEVLGKRGANYGYTF

j_gene: TRBJ1-5
d_gene: NA
abundance: NA
v_gene: TRBV9
CDR3nt: TGTGCCAGCAGCGTAGCAGGGACGGGACAGCCCCAGCATTTT
CDR3aa: CASSVAGTGQPQHF

j_gene: TRBJ2-1
d_gene: NA
abundance: few
v_gene: TRBV7-2
CDR3nt: TGTGCCAGCAGCTCTGACGGCTCCTACAATGAGCAGTTCTTC
CDR3aa: CASSSDGSYNEQFF

j_gene: TRBJ2-3
d_gene: TRBD2
abundance: NA
v_gene: TRBV29-1
CDR3nt: TGCAGCGTTGGAATCGGGACTAAAAGGGATACGCAGTATTTT
CDR3aa: CSVGIGTKRDTQYF

j_gene: TRBJ2-3
d_gene: NA
abundance: few
v_gene: TRBV5-5
CDR3nt: TGTGCCAGCACCAGAGGGGTTTCCACAGATACGCAGTATTTT
CDR3aa: CASTRGVSTDTQYF

j_gene: TRBJ1-6
d_gene: NA
abundance: NA
v_gene: TRBV15
CDR3nt: TGTGCCACCAGCAGAGATCCGGTATCGCAGCCCCTCCACTTT
CDR3aa: CATSRDPVSQPLHF

j_gene: TRBJ2-5
d_gene: NA
abundance: NA
v_gene: TRBV6-5
CDR3nt: TGTGCCAGCAGACAGGACCACGAGACCCAGTACTTC
CDR3aa: CASRQDHETQYF

j_gene: TRBJ1-6
d_gene: TRBD1
abundance: NA
v_gene: TRBV27
CDR3nt: TGTGCCAGCAGTACCGGACAGGGCCTCAATTCACCCCTCCACTTT
CDR3aa: CASSTGQGLNSPLHF

j_gene: TRBJ2-1
d_gene: NA
abundance: few
v_gene: TRBV5-6
CDR3nt: TGTGCCAGCAGCTTGGACAGGACCTATTACAATGAGCAGTTCTTC
CDR3aa: CASSLDRTYYNEQFF

j_gene: TRBJ2-3
d_gene: NA
abundance: many
v_gene: TRBV15
CDR3nt: TGTGCCACCAGCAGAGATAACGTAGAAGATACGCAGTATTTT
CDR3aa: CATSRDNVEDTQYF

j_gene: TRBJ2-1
d_gene: NA
abundance: NA
v_gene: TRBV6-4
CDR3nt: TGTGCCAGCAGCCCCGGGAGAGGGGCCAATGAGCAGTTCTTC
CDR3aa: CASSPGRGANEQFF

j_gene: TRBJ1-1
d_gene: TRBD1
abundance: NA
v_gene: TRBV7-9
CDR3nt: TGTGCCAGCAGCCCCCTGGAGGGGGCGAATGAAGCTTTCTTT
CDR3aa: CASSPLEGANEAFF

j_gene: TRBJ2-2
d_gene: NA
abundance: few
v_gene: TRBV20-1
CDR3nt: TGCAGTGCTCGCCCGACGAACACCGGGGAGCTGTTTTTT
CDR3aa: CSARPTNTGELFF

j_gene: TRBJ2-5
d_gene: TRBD2
abundance: NA
v_gene: TRBV7-2
CDR3nt: TGTGCCAGCAGCCCGGCAGCGGGGGGCGAGACCCAGTACTTC
CDR3aa: CASSPAAGGETQYF

j_gene: TRBJ2-5
d_gene: NA
abundance: NA
v_gene: TRBV3-1
CDR3nt: TGTGCCAGCAGCCAAGATTGGGCGGGCCTGGAGACCCAGTACTTC
CDR3aa: CASSQDWAGLETQYF

j_gene: TRBJ2-4
d_gene: TRBD1
abundance: few
v_gene: TRBV4-2
CDR3nt: TGTGCCAGCAGCCAAGAACAGGGGGCGGTGGACATTCAGTACTTC
CDR3aa: CASSQEQGAVDIQYF

j_gene: TRBJ1-1
d_gene: NA
abundance: few
v_gene: TRBV3-1
CDR3nt: TGTGCCAGCAGCCAGCGGAACACTGAAGCTTTCTTT
CDR3aa: CASSQRNTEAFF

j_gene: TRBJ2-1
d_gene: NA
abundance: NA
v_gene: TRBV5-6
CDR3nt: TGTGCCAGCAGCTTCTACAATTCGCCGCCCAATGAGCAGTTCTTC
CDR3aa: CASSFYNSPPNEQFF